The TCR beta chain described here comes from a study of blood T cells in healthy people across ages. This CDR3 region has 15 residues. V was shortened by 2 bases and J by 4 bases, with 14 bases between the two germline ends. CDR1 and CDR2 (germline): SNHLY, FYNNEI. Findings of the study overall: With age, beta diversity per million T cells declined roughly linearly, significantly by approximately 40.

Primed by a sample-barcoded 5' primer and a J-beta primer mix, a second PCR proceeded for 7 to 11 cycles. Each CDR3 protein is one row after TCRdb ran MiXCR on the 5' RACE reads. The table includes 1.6 million or so distinct CDR3 sequences, about 35% detected once. This clonotype occurred a few times. Its antigen is undetermined. This chain links TRBV2 with TRBJ1-1, with a tentative D call TRBD1 (6 bases). This TCR derives from a woman aged 25 to 39 in good health. The source material was blood. The CDR3 region is CASSELGARFTEAFF. The CDR3 bases are TGTGCCAGCAGTGAATTGGGGGCGAGGTTCACTGAAGCTTTCTTT.